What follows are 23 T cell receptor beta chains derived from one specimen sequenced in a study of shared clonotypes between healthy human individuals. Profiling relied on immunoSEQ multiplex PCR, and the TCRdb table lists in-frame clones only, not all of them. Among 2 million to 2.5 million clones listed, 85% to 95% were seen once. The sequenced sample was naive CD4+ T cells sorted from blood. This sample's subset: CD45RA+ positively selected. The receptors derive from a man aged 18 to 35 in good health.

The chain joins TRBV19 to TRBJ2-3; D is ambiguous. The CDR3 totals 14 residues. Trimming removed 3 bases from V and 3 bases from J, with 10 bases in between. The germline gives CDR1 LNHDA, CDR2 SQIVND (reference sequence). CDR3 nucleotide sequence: TGTGCCAGTAGTATCGGGCTAGTAACAGATACGCAGTATTTT. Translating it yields CASSIGLVTDTQYF.

The CDR3: CATSSDGARARTQYF. The CDR3 DNA is TGTGCCACCAGCAGTGACGGGGCGCGGGCCCGGACCCAGTACTTC. This chain connects TRBV15 to TRBJ2-5; TRBD1 or TRBD2 may be the D gene (5 bases each). Trimming took 3 bases from V and 7 from J, leaving 18 bases between them. The CDR3 length is 15 residues. Germline assignment: CDR1 LNHNV and CDR2 YYDKDF (reference sequence).

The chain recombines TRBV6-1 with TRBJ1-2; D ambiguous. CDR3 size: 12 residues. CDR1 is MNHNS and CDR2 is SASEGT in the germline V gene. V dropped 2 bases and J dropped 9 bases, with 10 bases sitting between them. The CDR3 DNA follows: TGTGCCAGCAGTGAAATTCTTACTAGCTACACCTTC. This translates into CASSEILTSYTF.

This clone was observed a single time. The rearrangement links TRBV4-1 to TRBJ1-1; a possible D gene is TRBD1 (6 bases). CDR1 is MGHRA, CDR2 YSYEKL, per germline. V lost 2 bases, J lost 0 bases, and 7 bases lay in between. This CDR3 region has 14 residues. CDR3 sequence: CASSQTGLNTEAFF. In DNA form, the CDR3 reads TGCGCCAGCAGCCAAACAGGGTTGAACACTGAAGCTTTCTTT.

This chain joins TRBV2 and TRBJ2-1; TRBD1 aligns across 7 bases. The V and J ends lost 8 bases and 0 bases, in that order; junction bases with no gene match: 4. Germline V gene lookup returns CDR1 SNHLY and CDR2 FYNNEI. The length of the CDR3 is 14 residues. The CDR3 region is CASGGQSSYNEQFF. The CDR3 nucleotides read TGTGCCAGCGGGGGACAGAGCTCCTACAATGAGCAGTTCTTC. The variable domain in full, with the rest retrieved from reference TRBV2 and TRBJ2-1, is EPEVTQTPSHQVTQMGQEVILRCVPISNHLYFYWYRQILGQKVEFLVSFYNNEISEKSEIFDDQFSVERPDGSNFTLKIRSTKLEDSAMYFCASGGQSSYNEQFFGPGTRLTVL.

Here the CDR3 DNA reads TGTGCCAGTAGTCTAGCGGGAGCTCCAGATACGCAGTATTTT. This translates into CASSLAGAPDTQYF. V usage is TRBV19 and J usage is TRBJ2-3; TRBD2 matches at 10 bases. Germline trimming cut 5 bases from V and 4 bases from J; bases unmatched to any gene: 3. This CDR3 is built from 14 residues. The germline gives CDR1 LNHDA, CDR2 SQIVND (reference sequence).

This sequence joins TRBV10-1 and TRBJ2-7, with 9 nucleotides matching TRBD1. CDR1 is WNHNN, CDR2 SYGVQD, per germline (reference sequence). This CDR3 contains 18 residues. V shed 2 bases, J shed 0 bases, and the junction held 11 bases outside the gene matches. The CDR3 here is CASSEMGDRGESSYEQYF. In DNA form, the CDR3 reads TGCGCCAGCAGTGAGATGGGAGACAGGGGGGAGAGCTCCTACGAGCAGTACTTC.

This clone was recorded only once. The CDR3 DNA reads as TGTGCCAGCAGTTACTCGGGCCAGGGGGCTATCTATGGCTACACCTTC. Residues: CASSYSGQGAIYGYTF. The V gene is TRBV6-6, the J gene TRBJ1-2; 8 nucleotides align to TRBD1. This CDR3 is 16 amino acids long. The germline V gene has CDR1 MNHNY and CDR2 SVGAGI (reference sequence). Trimming at V came to 0 bases and at J to 4 bases, leaving 7 bases not matched to a gene.

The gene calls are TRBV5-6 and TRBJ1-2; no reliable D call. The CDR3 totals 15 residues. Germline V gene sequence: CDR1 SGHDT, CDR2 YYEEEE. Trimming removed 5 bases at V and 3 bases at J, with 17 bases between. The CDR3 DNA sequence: TGTGCCAGCAGAAAAGACCTCGTAGGAGACTATGGCTACACCTTC. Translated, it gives CASRKDLVGDYGYTF.

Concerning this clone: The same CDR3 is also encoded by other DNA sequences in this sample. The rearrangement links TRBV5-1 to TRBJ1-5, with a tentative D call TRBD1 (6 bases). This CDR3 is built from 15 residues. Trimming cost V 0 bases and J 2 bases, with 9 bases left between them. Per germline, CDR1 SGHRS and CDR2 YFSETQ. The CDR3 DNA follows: TGCGCCAGCAGCTTGGAGGGGGGCGGCAATCAGCCCCAGCATTTT. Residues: CASSLEGGGNQPQHF. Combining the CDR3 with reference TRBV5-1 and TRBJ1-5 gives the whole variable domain KAGVTQTPRYLIKTRGQQVTLSCSPISGHRSVSWYQQTPGQGLQFLFEYFSETQRNKGNFPGRFSGRQFSNSRSEMNVSTLELGDSALYLCASSLEGGGNQPQHFGDGTRLSIL.

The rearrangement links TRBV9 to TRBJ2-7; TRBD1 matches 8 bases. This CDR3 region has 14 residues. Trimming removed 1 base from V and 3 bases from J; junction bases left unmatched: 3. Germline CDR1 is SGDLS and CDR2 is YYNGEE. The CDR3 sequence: CASSVSDRVYEQYF. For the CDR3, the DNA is TGTGCCAGCAGCGTATCGGACAGGGTCTACGAGCAGTACTTC.

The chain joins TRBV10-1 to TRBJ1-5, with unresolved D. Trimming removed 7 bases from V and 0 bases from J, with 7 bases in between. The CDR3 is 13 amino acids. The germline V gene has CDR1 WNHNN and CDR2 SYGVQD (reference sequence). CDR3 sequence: CASNLHSNQPQHF. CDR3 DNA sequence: TGCGCCAGCAACCTGCATAGCAATCAGCCCCAGCATTTT.

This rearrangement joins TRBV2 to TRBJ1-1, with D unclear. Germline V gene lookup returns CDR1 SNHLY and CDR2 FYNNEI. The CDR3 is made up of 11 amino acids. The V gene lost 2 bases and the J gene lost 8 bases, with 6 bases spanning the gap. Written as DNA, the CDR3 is TGTGCCAGCAGTGAACAGAGAGAAGCTTTCTTT. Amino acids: CASSEQREAFF.

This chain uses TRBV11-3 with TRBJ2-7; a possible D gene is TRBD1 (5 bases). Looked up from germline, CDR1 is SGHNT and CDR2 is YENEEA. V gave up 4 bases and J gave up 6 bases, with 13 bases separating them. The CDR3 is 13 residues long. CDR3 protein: CASSSSRVGEQYF. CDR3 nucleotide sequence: TGTGCCAGCAGCTCCTCCAGGGTTGGCGAGCAGTACTTC.

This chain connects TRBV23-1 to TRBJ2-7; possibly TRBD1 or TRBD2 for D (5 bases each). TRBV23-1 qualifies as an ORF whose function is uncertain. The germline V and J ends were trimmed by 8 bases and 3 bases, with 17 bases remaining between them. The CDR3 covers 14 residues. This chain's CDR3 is CASPPGTEYYEQYF. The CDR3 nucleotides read TGCGCCAGCCCCCCCGGGACGGAGTACTACGAGCAGTACTTC.

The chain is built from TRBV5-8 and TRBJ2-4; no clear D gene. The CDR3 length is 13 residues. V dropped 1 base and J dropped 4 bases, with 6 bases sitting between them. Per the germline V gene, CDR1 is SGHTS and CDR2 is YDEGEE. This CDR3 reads CASSLRHKNIQYF. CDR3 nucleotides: TGTGCCAGCAGCTTGAGGCATAAAAACATTCAGTACTTC.

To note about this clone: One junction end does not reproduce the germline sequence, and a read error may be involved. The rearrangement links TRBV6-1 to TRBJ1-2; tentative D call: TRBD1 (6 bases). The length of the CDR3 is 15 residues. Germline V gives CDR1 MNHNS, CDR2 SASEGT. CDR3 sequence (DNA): TGTGCCAGCAGCGAAGTGGGGGCGGTGGACTATGGCTACACCTTC. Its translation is CASSEVGAVDYGYTF.

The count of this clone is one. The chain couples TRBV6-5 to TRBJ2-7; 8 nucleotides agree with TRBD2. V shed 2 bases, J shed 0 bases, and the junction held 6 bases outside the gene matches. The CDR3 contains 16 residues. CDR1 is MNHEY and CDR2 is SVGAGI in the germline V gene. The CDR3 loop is CASSYQGSGISYEQYF. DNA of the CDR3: TGTGCCAGCAGTTACCAGGGTAGCGGGATCTCCTACGAGCAGTACTTC.

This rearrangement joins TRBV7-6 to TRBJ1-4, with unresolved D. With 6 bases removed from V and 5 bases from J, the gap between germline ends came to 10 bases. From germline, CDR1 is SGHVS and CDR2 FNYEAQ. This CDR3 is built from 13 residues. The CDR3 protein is CASSAGLNEKLFF. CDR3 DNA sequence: TGTGCCAGCAGTGCGGGATTAAATGAAAAACTGTTTTTT.

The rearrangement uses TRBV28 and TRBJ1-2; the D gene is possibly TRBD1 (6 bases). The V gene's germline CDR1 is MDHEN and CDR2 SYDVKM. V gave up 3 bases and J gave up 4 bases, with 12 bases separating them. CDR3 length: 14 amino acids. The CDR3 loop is CASSFPQGTYGYTF. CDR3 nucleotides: TGTGCCAGCAGTTTCCCCCAGGGGACCTATGGCTACACCTTC.

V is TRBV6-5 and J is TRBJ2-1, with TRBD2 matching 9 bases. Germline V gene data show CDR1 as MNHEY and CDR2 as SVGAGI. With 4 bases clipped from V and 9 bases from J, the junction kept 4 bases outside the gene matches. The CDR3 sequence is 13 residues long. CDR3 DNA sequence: TGTGCCAGCAGTTTGATGACTAGCGGTGAGCAGTTCTTC. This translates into CASSLMTSGEQFF.

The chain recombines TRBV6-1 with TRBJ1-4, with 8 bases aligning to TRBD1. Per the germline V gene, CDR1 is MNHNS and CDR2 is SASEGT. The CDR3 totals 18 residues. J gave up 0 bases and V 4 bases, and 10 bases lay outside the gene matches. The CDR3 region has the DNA TGTGCCAGCAGTGGTTTCCGGGACAGGTCCGCAACTAATGAAAAACTGTTTTTT. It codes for CASSGFRDRSATNEKLFF.

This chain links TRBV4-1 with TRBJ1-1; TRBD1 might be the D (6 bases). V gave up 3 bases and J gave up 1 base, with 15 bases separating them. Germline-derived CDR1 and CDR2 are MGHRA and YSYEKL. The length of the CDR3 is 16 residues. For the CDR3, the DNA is TGCGCCAGCAGCCATCCAGGGGCGCGGCAGAACACTGAAGCTTTCTTT. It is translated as CASSHPGARQNTEAFF.